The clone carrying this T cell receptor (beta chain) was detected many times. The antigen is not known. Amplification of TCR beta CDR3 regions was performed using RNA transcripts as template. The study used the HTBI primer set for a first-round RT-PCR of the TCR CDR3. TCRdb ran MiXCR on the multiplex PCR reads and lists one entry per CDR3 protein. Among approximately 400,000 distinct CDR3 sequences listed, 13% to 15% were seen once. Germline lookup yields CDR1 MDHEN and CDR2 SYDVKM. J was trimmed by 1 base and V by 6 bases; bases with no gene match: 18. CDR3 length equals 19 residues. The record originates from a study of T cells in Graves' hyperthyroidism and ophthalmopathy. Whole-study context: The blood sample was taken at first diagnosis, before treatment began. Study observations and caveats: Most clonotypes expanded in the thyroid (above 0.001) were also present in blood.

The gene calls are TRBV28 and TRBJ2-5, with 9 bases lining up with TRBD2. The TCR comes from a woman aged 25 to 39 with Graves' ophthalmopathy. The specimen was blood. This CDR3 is CASSPLGGLALGPQETQYF. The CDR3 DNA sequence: TGTGCCAGCAGCCCCCTCGGAGGACTAGCGCTGGGGCCCCAAGAGACCCAGTACTTC.